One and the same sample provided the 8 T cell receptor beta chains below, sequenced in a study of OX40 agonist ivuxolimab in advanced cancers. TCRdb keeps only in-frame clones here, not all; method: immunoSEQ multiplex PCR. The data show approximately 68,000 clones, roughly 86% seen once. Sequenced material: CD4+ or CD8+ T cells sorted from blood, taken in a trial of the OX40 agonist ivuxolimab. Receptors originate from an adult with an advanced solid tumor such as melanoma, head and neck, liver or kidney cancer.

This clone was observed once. For the CDR3, the DNA is TGTGCCAGCAGCTTACAGGGGGCGGCCCAGGGCTACACCTTC. Its protein product is CASSLQGAAQGYTF. V and J are TRBV5-6 and TRBJ1-2; the match to TRBD1 covers 9 bases. This CDR3 has 14 amino acids. Germline V gene sequence: CDR1 SGHDT, CDR2 YYEEEE. Germline trimming cut 2 bases from V and 8 bases from J; bases unmatched to any gene: 7.

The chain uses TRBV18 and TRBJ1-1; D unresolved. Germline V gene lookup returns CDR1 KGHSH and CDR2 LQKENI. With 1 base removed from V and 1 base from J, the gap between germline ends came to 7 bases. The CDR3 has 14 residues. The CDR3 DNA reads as TGTGCCAGCTCACCACAGGACGGGAACACTGAAGCTTTCTTT. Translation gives CASSPQDGNTEAFF.

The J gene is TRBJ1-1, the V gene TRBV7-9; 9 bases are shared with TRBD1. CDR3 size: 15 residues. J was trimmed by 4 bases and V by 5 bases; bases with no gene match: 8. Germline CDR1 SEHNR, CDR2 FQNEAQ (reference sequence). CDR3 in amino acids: CASSPTTGGGTEAFF. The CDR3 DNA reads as TGTGCCAGCAGCCCCACGACAGGGGGAGGCACTGAAGCTTTCTTT.

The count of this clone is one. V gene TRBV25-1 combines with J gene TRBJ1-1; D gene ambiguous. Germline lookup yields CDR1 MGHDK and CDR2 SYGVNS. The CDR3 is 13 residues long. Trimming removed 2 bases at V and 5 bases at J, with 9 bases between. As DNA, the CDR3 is TGTGCCAGCAGTGAAGTAGGGATAACTGAAGCTTTCTTT. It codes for CASSEVGITEAFF.

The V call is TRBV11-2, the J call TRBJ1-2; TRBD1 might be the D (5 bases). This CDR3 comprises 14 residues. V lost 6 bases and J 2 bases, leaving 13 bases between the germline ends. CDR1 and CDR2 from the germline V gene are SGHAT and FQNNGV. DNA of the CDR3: TGTGCCAGCAGACCCAGGTCAGGGAACTATGGCTACACCTTC. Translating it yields CASRPRSGNYGYTF.

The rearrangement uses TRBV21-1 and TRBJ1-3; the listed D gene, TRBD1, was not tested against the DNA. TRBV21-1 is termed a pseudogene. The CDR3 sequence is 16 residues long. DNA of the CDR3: TGTGCCAGCAGCAAATCTTGGCAAACCTCTGGAAACACCATATATTTT. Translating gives CASSKSWQTSGNTIYF.

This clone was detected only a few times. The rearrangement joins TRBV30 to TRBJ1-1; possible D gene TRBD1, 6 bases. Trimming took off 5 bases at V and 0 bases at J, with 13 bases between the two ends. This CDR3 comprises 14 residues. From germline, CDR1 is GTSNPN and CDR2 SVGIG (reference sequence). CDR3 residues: CAWWTVSMNTEAFF. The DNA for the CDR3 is TGTGCCTGGTGGACAGTGTCAATGAACACTGAAGCTTTCTTT.

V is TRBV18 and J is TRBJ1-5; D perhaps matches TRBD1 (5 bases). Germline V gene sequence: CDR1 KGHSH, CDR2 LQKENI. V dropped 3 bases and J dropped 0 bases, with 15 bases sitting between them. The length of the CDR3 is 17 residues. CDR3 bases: TGTGCCAGCTCACCGTTGGGGCTGGGGGATAGCAATCAGCCCCAGCATTTT. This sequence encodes CASSPLGLGDSNQPQHF.